Given below is one T cell receptor beta chain in context. What it binds is unknown. These data belong to a study of T cell responses to AZD1222 COVID-19 vaccine. Overall study findings and caveats: Most donors were white British, females outnumbered males, and clonal diversity was possibly underestimated. Repertoires were obtained only post-peak T cell response.

The method was immunoSEQ multiplex PCR; TCRdb's version includes in-frame clones alone and lacks a portion of them. The sample comprises 140,000 or so clones, 88% of which are singletons, and roughly 5.2% rests with the top ten. The sequences come from peripheral blood, collected 28 days after the second dose of the MenACWY control vaccine. The receptor was isolated from an adult who received the MenACWY meningococcal vaccine as a control.

The DNA of the CDR3 is TGTGCCAGCAGCAAAGGGCACAGGGATGGCAATCAGCCCCAGCATTTT. It codes for CASSKGHRDGNQPQHF. The chain carries TRBV21-1 and TRBJ1-5; TRBD1, the table's D call, lacks a check against the DNA. TRBV21-1 is deemed a pseudogene. The CDR3 is 16 amino acids.